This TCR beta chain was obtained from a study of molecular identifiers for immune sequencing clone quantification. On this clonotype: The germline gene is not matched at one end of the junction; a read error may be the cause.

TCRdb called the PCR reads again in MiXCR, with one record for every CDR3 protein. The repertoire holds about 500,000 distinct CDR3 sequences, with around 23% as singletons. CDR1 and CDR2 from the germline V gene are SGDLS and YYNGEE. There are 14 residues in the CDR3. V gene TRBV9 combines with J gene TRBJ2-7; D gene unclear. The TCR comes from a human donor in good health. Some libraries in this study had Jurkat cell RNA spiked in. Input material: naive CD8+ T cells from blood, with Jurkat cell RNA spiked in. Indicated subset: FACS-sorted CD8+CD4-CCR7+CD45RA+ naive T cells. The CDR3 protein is CASSPDGFLNERYF. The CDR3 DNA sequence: TGTGCCAGCAGCCCGGACGGATTCCTGAACGAGCGGTACTTC.